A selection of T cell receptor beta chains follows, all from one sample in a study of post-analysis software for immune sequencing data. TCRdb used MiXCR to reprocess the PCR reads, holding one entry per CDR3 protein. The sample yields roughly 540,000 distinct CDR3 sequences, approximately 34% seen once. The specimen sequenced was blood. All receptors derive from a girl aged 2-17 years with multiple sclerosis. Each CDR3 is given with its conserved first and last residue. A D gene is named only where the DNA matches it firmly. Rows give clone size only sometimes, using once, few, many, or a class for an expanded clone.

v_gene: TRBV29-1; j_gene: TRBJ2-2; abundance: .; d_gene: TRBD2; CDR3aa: CSVGGGSGTGELFF; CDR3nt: TGCAGCGTTGGCGGGGGTTCGGGCACCGGGGAGCTGTTTTTT
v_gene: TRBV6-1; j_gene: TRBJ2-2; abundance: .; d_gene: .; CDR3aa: CASSVRQPGELFF; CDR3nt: TGTGCCAGCAGTGTAAGGCAGCCCGGGGAGCTGTTTTTT
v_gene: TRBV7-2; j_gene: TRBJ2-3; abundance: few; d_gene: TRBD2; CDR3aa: CASSFLSGGTTDTQYF; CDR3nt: TGTGCCAGCAGCTTCCTTAGCGGGGGGACCACAGATACGCAGTATTTT
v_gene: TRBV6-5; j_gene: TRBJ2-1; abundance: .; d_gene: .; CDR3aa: CASSPRGQQNNEQFF; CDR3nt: TGTGCCAGCAGCCCCCGCGGACAGCAAAACAATGAGCAGTTCTTC
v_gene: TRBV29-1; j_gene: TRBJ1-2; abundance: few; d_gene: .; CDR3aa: CSTRTPTPNYGYTF; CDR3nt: TGCAGCACGAGAACACCGACCCCTAACTATGGCTACACCTTC
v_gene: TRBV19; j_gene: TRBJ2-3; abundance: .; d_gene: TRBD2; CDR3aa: CASSLAGGQSADTQYF; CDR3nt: TGTGCCAGTAGCCTAGCGGGGGGGCAGTCTGCAGATACGCAGTATTTT
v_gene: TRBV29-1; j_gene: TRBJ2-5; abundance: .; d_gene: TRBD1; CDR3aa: CSVDPRRGPETQYF; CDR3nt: TGCAGCGTTGACCCTCGCAGGGGGCCAGAGACCCAGTACTTC
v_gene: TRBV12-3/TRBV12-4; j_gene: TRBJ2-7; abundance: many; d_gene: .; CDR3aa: CASSLGGPYEQYF; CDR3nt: TGTGCCAGCAGTTTAGGGGGACCCTACGAGCAGTACTTC
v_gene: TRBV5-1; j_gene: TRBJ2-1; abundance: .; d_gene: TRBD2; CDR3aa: CASSLTTSGPSSYNEQFF; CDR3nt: TGCGCCAGCAGCTTGACGACTAGCGGGCCGAGCTCCTACAATGAGCAGTTCTTC
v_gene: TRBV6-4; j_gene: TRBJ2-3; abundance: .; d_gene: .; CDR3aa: CASSDNPPTDTRYF; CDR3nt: TGTGCCAGCAGTGACAACCCTCCCACAGATACGCGGTATTTT
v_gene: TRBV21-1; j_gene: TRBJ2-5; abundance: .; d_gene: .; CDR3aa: CASSKVGETQYF; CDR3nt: TGTGCCAGCAGCAAAGTCGGGGAGACCCAGTACTTC
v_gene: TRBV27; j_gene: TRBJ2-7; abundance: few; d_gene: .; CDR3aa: CASGRGAYEQYF; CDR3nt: TGTGCCAGCGGGCGGGGAGCCTACGAGCAGTACTTC
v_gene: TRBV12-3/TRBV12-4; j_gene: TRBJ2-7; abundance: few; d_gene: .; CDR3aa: CASALVVHEQYF; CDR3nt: TGTGCCAGCGCCCTTGTCGTCCACGAGCAGTACTTC
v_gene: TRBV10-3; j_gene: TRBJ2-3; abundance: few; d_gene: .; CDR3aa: CAISESLAATSTDTQYF; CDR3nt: TGTGCCATCAGTGAGTCGTTAGCGGCTACTAGCACAGATACGCAGTATTTT
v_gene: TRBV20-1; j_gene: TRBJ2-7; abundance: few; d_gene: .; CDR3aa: CSASARSASPYEQYF; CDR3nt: TGCAGTGCTAGCGCCAGGAGTGCTTCGCCCTACGAGCAGTACTTC
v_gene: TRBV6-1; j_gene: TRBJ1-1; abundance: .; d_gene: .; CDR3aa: CASSKQRNTEAFF; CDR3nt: TGTGCCAGCAGTAAACAGAGGAACACTGAAGCTTTCTTT
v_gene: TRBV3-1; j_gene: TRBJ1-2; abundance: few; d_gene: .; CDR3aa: CASSQGDVGNYGYTF; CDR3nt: TGTGCCAGCAGCCAAGGAGATGTGGGTAACTATGGCTACACCTTC
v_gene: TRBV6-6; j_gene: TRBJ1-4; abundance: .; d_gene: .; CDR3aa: CASSLSRSNEKLFF; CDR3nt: TGTGCCAGCAGTTTAAGCAGAAGTAATGAAAAACTGTTTTTT
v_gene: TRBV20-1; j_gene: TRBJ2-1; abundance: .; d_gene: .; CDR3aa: CSAREGGRYNEQFF; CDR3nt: TGCAGTGCTAGAGAGGGGGGGCGCTACAATGAGCAGTTCTTC
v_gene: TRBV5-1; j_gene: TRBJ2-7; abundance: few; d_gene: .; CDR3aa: CASSPSAWSLSYEQYF; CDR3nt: TGCGCCAGCAGCCCCAGCGCGTGGTCACTCAGCTACGAGCAGTACTTC
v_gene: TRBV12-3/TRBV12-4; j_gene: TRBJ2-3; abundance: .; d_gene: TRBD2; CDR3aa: CASRSGPAGEDTQYF; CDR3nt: TGTGCCAGCAGGTCGGGGCCAGCGGGGGAGGATACGCAGTATTTT
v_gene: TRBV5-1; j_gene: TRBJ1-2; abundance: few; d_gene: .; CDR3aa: CASSDQVITHGYTF; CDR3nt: TGCGCCAGCAGCGACCAAGTGATCACCCATGGCTACACCTTC
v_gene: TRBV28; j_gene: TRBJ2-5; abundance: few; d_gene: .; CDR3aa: CASSSRTYQETQYF; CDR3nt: TGTGCCAGCAGTTCCCGGACGTATCAAGAGACCCAGTACTTC
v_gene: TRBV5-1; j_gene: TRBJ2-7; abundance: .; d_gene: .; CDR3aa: CASSLDRLSPHEQYF; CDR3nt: TGCGCCAGCAGCTTAGACAGGCTCTCTCCCCACGAGCAGTACTTC
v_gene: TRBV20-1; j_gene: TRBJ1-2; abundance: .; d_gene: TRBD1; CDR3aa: CSARSRGQGYIF; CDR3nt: TGCAGTGCTAGGTCCAGGGGGCAAGGCTACATCTTC
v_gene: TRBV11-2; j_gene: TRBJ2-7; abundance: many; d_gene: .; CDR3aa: CASSLVPGYFSYEQYF; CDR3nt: TGTGCCAGCAGCTTAGTGCCGGGTTATTTCTCCTACGAGCAGTACTTC
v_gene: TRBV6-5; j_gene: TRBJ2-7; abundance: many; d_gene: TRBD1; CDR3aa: CASSRDRGGEQYF; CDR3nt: TGTGCCAGCAGTCGGGACAGGGGAGGCGAGCAGTACTTC
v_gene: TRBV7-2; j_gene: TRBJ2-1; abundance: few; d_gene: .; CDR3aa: CASSYWGEQFF; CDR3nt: TGTGCCAGCAGCTACTGGGGGGAGCAGTTCTTC
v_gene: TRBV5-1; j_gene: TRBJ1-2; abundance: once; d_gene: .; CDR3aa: CASSLIGNYGYTF; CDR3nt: TGCGCCAGCAGCTTGATTGGTAACTATGGCTACACCTTC
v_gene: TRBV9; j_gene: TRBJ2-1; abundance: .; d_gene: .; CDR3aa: CASSVGGPLNNEQFF; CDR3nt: TGTGCCAGCAGCGTAGGGGGACCCCTCAATAACGAGCAGTTCTTC
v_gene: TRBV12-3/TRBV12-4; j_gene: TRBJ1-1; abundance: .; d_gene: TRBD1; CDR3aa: CASSQGQGVKAFF; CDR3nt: TGTGCCAGCAGTCAAGGACAGGGGGTAAAGGCTTTCTTT
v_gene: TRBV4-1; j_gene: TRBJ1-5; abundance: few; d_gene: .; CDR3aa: CASSPLTHQPQHF; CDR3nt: TGCGCCAGCAGCCCCTTAACCCATCAGCCCCAGCATTTT
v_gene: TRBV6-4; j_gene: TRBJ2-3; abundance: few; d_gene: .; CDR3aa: CASGRGDTQYF; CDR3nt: TGTGCCAGCGGGAGAGGAGATACGCAGTATTTT
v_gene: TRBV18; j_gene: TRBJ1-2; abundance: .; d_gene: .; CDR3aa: CASSPTGIRGNYGYTF; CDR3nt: TGTGCCAGCTCACCGACGGGGATAAGGGGGAACTATGGCTACACCTTC
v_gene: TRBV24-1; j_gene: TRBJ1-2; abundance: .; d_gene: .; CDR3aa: CATADMGLGYTF; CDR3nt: TGTGCCACCGCGGACATGGGTCTCGGCTACACCTTC
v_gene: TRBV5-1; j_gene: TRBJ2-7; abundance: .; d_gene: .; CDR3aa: CASSLDVGGEQYF; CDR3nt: TGCGCCAGCAGCTTGGATGTGGGAGGCGAGCAGTACTTC
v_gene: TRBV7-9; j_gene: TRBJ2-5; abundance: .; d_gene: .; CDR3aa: CASSLSIGASSRETQYF; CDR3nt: TGTGCCAGCAGCTTAAGTATAGGGGCTTCCTCCAGGGAGACCCAGTACTTC
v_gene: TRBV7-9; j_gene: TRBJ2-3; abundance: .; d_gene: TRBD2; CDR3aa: CASSRGLAGGSDTQYF; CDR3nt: TGTGCCAGCAGCCGCGGACTAGCGGGGGGATCAGATACGCAGTATTTT
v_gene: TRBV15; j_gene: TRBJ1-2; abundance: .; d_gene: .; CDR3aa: CATSGGGGTNYGYTF; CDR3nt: TGTGCCACCAGCGGGGGAGGAGGGACTAACTATGGCTACACCTTC
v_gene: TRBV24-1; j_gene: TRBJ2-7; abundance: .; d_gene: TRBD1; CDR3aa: CATSDSQGELFYEQYF; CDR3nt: TGTGCCACCAGTGACAGCCAGGGGGAACTTTTCTACGAGCAGTACTTC
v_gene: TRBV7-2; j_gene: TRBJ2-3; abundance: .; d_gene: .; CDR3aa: CASSLGTLGQLGTQYF; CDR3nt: TGTGCCAGCAGCTTAGGGACCCTGGGGCAACTCGGTACGCAGTATTTT
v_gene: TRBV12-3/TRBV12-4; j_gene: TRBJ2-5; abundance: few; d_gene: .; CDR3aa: CASSLTGKAETQYF; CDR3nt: TGTGCCAGCAGTTTAACGGGGAAGGCAGAGACCCAGTACTTC